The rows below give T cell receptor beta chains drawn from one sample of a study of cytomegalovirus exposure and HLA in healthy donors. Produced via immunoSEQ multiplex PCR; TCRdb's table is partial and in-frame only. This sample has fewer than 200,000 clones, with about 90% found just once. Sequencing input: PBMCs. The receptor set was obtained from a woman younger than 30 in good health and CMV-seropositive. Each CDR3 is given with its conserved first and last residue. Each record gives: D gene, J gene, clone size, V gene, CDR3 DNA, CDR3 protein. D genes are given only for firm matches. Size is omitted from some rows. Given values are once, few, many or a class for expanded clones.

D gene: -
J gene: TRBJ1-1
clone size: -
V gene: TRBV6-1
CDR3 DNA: TGTGCCAGCAGCTACAGGGCGAACACTGAAGCTTTCTTT
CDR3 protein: CASSYRANTEAFF

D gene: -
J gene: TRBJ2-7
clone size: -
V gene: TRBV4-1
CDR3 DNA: TGCGCCAGCAGCCAAGATATAAACAGGTTCTACGAGCAGTACTTC
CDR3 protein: CASSQDINRFYEQYF

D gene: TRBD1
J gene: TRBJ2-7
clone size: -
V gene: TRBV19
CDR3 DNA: TGTGCCAGTAGTATAGACGACAGGGCCTACGAGCAGTACTTC
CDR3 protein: CASSIDDRAYEQYF

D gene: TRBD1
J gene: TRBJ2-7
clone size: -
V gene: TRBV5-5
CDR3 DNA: TGTGCCAGCAGCGTAGCCCCTACCGGGACAGGATTCTACGAGCAGTACTTC
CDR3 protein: CASSVAPTGTGFYEQYF

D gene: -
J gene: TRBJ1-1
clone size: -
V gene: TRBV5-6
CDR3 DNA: TGTGCCAGCAGCTTCGCAGGGGACACTGAAGCTTTCTTT
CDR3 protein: CASSFAGDTEAFF

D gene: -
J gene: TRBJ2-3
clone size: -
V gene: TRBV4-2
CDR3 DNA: TGTGCCAGCACTTGGGGGGGCGGTGATACGCAGTATTTT
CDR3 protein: CASTWGGGDTQYF

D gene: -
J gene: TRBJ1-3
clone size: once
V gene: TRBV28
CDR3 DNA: TGTGCCAGCAGTGGAGGAGGGTCCGGAAACACCATATATTTT
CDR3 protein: CASSGGGSGNTIYF

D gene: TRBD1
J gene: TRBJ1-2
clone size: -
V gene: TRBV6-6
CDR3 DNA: TGTGCCAGCAGGCCTAACCCCGGGACAGCTTATGGCTACACCTTC
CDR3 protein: CASRPNPGTAYGYTF

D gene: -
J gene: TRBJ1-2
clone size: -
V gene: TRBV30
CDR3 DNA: TGTGCCTGGAGCCACGGGGGAAGTGGCTACACCTTC
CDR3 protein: CAWSHGGSGYTF

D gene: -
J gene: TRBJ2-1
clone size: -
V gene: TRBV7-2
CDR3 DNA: TGTGCCAGCAGCTTGGATATAGCGGAGAGGGTCTACAATGAGCAGTTCTTC
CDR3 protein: CASSLDIAERVYNEQFF

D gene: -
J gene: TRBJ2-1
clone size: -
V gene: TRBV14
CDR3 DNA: TGTGCCAGCAGCCAAGGGAGGTTTGGCTCCTACAATGAGCAGTTCTTC
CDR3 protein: CASSQGRFGSYNEQFF

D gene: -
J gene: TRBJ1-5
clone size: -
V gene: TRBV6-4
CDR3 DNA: TGTGCCAGACAGGGCTCCAATCAGCCCCAGCATTTT
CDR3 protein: CARQGSNQPQHF

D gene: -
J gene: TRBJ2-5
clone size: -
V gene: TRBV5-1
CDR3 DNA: TGCGCCAGCAGCTTGGAGGTGGGGAGAGGAGAGACCCAGTACTTC
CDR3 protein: CASSLEVGRGETQYF

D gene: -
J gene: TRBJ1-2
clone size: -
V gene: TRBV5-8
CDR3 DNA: TGTGCCAGCAGCGAAGGACTGAATATAAACTATGGCTACACCTTC
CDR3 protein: CASSEGLNINYGYTF

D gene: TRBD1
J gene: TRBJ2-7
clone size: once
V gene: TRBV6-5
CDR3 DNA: TGTGCCAGCAGGTCTCAGGGGGCAGGGGAGCAGTACTTC
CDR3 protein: CASRSQGAGEQYF

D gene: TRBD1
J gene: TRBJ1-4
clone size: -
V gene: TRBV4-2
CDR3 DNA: TGTGCCAGCGGATCGGGACAGGGAACAACTAATGAAAAACTGTTTTTT
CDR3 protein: CASGSGQGTTNEKLFF

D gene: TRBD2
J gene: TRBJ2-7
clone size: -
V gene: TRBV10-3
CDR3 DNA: TGTGCCATCAGTGTAGCGGGAGGCGCGTACGAGCAGTACTTC
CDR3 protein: CAISVAGGAYEQYF

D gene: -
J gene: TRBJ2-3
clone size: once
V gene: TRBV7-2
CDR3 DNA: TGTGCCAGCAGCTTAGAAGACAGAAGCACAGATACGCAGTATTTT
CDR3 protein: CASSLEDRSTDTQYF

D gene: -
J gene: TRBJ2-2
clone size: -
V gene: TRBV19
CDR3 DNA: TGTGCCAGTAGTCGAACGGGGGCGAACACCGGGGAGCTGTTTTTT
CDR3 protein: CASSRTGANTGELFF

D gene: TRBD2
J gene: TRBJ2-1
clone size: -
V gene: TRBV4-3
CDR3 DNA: TGCGCCAGCAGCCACGTAGCGGGAGGGTCGGATGAGCAGTTCTTC
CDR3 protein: CASSHVAGGSDEQFF

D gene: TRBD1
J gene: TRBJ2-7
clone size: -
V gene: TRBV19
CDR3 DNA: TGTGCCAGTAGCAACAGGGGCGTATCCACCTACGAGCAGTACTTC
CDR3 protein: CASSNRGVSTYEQYF

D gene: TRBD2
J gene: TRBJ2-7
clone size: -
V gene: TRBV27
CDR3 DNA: TGTGCCAGCAGTATAGCGGGCTCCCGGGGAGAGCAGTACTTC
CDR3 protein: CASSIAGSRGEQYF

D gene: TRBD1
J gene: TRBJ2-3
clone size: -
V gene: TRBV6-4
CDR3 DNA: TGTGCCAGCAGTGGAGGGGGCCTTCGGGATACGCAGTATTTT
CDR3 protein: CASSGGGLRDTQYF

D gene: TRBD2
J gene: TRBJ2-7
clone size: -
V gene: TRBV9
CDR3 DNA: TGTGCCAGCAGCGCCGGGACTACTGCCTACGAGCAGTACTTC
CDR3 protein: CASSAGTTAYEQYF

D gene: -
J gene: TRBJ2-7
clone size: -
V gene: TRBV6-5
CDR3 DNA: TGTGCCAGCAGTCTGGGACTGAACTACGAGCAGTACTTC
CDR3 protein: CASSLGLNYEQYF

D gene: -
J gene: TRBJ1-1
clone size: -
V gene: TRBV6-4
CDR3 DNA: TGTGCCAGCAGTGAGGGGGCAAACACTGAAGCTTTCTTT
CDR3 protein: CASSEGANTEAFF

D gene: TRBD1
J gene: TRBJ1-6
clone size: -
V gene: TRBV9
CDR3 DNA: TGTGCCAGCAGCCTTACCGGGACAGGCAATTCACCCCTCCACTTT
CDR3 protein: CASSLTGTGNSPLHF

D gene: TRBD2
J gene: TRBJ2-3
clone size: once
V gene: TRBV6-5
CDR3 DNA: TGTGCCAGCAGTTACGGCAGCGGGAGGGCCAGGGATACGCAGTATTTT
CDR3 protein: CASSYGSGRARDTQYF

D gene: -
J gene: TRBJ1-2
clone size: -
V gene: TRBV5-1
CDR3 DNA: TGCGCCAGCAGCTTGGCGTCAGGGGAGTATGGCTACACCTTC
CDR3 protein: CASSLASGEYGYTF

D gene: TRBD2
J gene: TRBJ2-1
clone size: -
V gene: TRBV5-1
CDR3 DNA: TGCGCCAGCAGCCCATCTAGCGGGACTTACAATGAGCAGTTCTTC
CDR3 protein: CASSPSSGTYNEQFF

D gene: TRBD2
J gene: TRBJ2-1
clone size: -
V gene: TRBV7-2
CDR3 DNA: TGTGCCAGCAGCGACGATCTAGCGGGAGGCCTCCGCAATGAGCAGTTCTTC
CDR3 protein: CASSDDLAGGLRNEQFF

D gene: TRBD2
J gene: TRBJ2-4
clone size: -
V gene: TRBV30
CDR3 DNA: TGTGCCTGGAGTCCTAGCGGGGCTGCCAAAAACATTCAGTACTTC
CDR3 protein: CAWSPSGAAKNIQYF

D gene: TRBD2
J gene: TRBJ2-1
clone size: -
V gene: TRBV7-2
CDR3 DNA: TGTGCCAGCAGCTTGGGATCTAGCGGGAGTAATGAGCAGTTCTTC
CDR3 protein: CASSLGSSGSNEQFF

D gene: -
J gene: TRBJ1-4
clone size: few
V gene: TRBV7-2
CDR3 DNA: TGTGCCAGCAGCCACGACAGCGCAACTAATGAAAAACTGTTTTTT
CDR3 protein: CASSHDSATNEKLFF

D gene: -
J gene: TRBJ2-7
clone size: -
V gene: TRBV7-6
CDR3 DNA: TGTGCCAGCAGCAGAACCCCGGAGGGCTACGAGCAGTACTTC
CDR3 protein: CASSRTPEGYEQYF

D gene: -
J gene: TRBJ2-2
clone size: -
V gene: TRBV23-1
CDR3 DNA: TGCGCCAGCAGGCCCGGGGGGCTTTCGAACACCGGGGAGCTGTTTTTT
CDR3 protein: CASRPGGLSNTGELFF

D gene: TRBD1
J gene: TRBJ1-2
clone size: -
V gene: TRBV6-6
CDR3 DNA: TGTGCCAGCAGTTACGGGCAGGGGGCGTTCGACTACACCTTC
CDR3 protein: CASSYGQGAFDYTF

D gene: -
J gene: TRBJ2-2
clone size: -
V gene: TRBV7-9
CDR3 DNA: TGTGCCAGCAGCCCTAGGGCGGACAGCCCGAACACCGGGGAGCTGTTTTTT
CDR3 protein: CASSPRADSPNTGELFF

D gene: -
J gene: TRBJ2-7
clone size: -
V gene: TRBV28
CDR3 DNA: TGTGCCAGCAGTCTCCTCTCCTACGAGCAGTACTTC
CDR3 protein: CASSLLSYEQYF

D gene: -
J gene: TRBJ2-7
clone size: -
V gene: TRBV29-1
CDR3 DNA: TGCAGCGTTGACCAGGGAACCTACGAGCAGTACTTC
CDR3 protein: CSVDQGTYEQYF

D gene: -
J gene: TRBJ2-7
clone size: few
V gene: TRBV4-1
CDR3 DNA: TGCGCCAGCAGCAAAGACAGGACGGACACCTACGAGCAGTACTTC
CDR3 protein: CASSKDRTDTYEQYF

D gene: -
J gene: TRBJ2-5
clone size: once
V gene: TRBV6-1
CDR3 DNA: TGTGCCACCGCCGGTTGGGGGGACGAGACCCAGTACTTC
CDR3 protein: CATAGWGDETQYF

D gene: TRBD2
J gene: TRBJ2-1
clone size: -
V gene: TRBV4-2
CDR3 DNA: TGTGCCAGCAGCCAAGCTAGCGGGAGCCTAAATGAGCAGTTCTTC
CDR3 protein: CASSQASGSLNEQFF

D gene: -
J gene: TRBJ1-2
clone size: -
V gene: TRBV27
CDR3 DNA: TGTGCCAGCAGGGCATCTGCTAACTATGGCTACACCTTC
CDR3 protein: CASRASANYGYTF

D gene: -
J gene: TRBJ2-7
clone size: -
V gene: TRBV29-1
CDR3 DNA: TGCAGCGTAGCTTTAAGCTCCTACGAGCAGTACTTC
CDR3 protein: CSVALSSYEQYF

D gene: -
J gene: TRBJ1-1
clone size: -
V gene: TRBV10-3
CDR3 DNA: TGTGCCTCCAAGGGAGGGCCGAACACTGAAGCTTTCTTT
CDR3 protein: CASKGGPNTEAFF